What follows is one TCR beta chain and its context. V was cut by 3 bases and J by 0 bases, with 6 bases left in between. The V gene's germline CDR1 is MNHEY and CDR2 SMNVEV (reference sequence). The CDR3 is 14 amino acids. The record originates from a study of T cell changes during pregnancy in multiple sclerosis. The assay was immunoSEQ multiplex PCR, and TCRdb's table has in-frame clones only and misses some. Of 25,000 to 35,000 clones listed, about 87% are singletons. The clonotype originates from a female donor with multiple sclerosis, enrolled in a pregnancy study. Sequenced material: CD8+ T cells from peripheral blood mononuclear cells, taken in the first trimester of pregnancy. The chain joins TRBV27 to TRBJ1-5, with D uncertain. CDR3 in DNA: TGTGCCAGCAGTTTCAGACTTAGCAATCAGCCCCAGCATTTT. It yields the protein CASSFRLSNQPQHF.